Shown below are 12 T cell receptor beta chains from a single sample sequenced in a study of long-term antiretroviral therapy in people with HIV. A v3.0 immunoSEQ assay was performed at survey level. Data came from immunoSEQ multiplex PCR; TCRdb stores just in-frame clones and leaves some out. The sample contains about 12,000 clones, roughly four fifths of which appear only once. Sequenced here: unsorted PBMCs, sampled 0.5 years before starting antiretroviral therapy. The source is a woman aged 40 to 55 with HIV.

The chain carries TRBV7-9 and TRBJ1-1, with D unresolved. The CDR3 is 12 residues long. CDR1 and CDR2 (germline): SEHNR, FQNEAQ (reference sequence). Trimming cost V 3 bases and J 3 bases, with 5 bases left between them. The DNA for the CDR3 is TGTGCCAGCAGCTTTGTAGACACTGAAGCTTTCTTT. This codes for CASSFVDTEAFF.

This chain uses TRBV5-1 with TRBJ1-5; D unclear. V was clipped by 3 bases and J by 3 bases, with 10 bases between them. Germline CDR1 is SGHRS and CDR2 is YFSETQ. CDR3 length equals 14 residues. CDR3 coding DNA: TGCGCCAGCAGCTCAGGACTGAACAATCAGCCCCAGCATTTT. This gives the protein CASSSGLNNQPQHF.

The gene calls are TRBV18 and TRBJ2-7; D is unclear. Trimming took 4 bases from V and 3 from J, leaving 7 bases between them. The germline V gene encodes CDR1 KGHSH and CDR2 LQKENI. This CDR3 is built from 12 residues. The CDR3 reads CASSLGFYEQYF. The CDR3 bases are TGTGCCAGCTCACTGGGGTTCTACGAGCAGTACTTC.

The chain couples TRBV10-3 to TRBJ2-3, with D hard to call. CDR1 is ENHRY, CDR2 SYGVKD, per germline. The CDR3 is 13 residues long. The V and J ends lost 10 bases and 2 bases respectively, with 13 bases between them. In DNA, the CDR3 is TGTGCCACCCACACAGAATTCACAGATACGCAGTATTTT. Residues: CATHTEFTDTQYF.

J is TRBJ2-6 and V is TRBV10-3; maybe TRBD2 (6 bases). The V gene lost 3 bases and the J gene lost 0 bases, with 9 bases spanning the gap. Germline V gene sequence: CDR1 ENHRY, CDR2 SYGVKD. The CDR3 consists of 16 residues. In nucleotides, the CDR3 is TGTGCCATCAGTGAATTCGGGGGCTCTGGGGCCAACGTCCTGACTTTC. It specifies CAISEFGGSGANVLTF.

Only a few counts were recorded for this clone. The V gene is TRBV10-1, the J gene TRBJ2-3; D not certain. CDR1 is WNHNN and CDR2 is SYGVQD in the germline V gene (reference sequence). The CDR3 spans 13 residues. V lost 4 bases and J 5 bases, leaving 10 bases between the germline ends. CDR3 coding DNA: TGCGCCAGCAGTGGCGGAACTGGAGATACGCAGTATTTT. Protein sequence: CASSGGTGDTQYF.

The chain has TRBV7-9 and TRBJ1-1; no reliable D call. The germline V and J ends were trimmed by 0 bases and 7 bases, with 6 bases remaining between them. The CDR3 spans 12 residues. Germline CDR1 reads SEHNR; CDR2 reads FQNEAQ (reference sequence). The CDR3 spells CASSLAEYEAFF. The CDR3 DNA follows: TGTGCCAGCAGCTTAGCAGAGTATGAAGCTTTCTTT.

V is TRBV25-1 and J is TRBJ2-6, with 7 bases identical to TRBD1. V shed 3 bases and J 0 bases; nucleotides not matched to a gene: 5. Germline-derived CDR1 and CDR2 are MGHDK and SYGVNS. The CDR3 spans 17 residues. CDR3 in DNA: TGTGCCAGCAGTGACCCGGACAGGTCCTCTGGGGCCAACGTCCTGACTTTC. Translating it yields CASSDPDRSSGANVLTF.

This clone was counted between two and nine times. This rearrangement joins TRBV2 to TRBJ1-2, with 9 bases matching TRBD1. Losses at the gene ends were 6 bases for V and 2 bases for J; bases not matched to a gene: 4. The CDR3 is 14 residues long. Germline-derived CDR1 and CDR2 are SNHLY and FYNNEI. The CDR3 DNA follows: TGTGCCAGCAGGGATGACAGGGGGAACTATGGCTACACCTTC. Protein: CASRDDRGNYGYTF.

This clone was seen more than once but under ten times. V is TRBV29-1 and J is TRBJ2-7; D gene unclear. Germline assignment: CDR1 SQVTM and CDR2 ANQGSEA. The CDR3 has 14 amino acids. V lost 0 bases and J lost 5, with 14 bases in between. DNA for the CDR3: TGCAGCGTTGAAGAAGGGCAGGTGGCCCACGAGCAGTACTTC. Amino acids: CSVEEGQVAHEQYF.

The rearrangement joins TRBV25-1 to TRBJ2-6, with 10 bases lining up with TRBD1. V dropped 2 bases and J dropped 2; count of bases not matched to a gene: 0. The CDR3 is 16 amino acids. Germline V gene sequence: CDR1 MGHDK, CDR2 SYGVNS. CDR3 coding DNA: TGTGCCAGCAGTGAAGGGACAGGGGCTGGGGCCAACGTCCTGACTTTC. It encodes CASSEGTGAGANVLTF.

The DNA for the CDR3 is TGTGCCAGCAGTAGACTTACGGTAGCTGAAGCTTTCTTT. Encoded protein: CASSRLTVAEAFF. V is TRBV6-5 and J is TRBJ1-1, with D unclear. The CDR3 consists of 13 residues. Germline V CDR1 and CDR2: MNHEY, SVGAGI. V lost 5 bases, J lost 6 bases, and 13 bases lay in between.